Shown below are 9 T cell receptor beta chains from a single sample sequenced in a study of response to subunit inactivated influenza vaccine. TCRdb processed the RT-PCR reads anew with MiXCR; each CDR3 protein has one entry. Of approximately 160,000 distinct CDR3 sequences listed, roughly a tenth were seen once; the top ten hold 35% to 40%. Sequencing used CD8+ T cells sorted from PBMCs, obtained around 25 months after vaccination. These receptors were taken from a man aged 50 to 69 who received an inactivated influenza vaccine.

A note on this clonotype: One base away lies a much larger clone, so this may be a sequencing read error. The chain uses TRBV20-1 and TRBJ1-6; no clear D. The CDR3 has 16 amino acids. The germline gives CDR1 DFQATT, CDR2 SNEGSKA (reference sequence). The CDR3, as DNA: TGCTGTGCTAGAGAAAGGGCAGCCGCCCATAAAACACCCCTCCACTTT. Protein product: CCARERAAAHKTPLHF.

This clonotype was observed a few times. The chain combines TRBV15 with TRBJ2-5, with D perhaps matching TRBD1 or TRBD2 (5 bases each). In germline, CDR1 is LNHNV, CDR2 YYDKDF (reference sequence). With 1 base removed from V and 3 bases from J, the gap between germline ends came to 12 bases. The CDR3 contains 15 residues. In DNA, the CDR3 is TGTGCCACCAGCAGAGGCGGGCTGGGGGAAGAGACCCAGTACTTC. It translates to CATSRGGLGEETQYF.

The V gene is TRBV28, the J gene TRBJ2-1; 12 bases agree with TRBD2. With 2 bases clipped from V and 4 bases from J, the junction kept 3 bases outside the gene matches. CDR3 size: 16 residues. The germline V gene has CDR1 MDHEN and CDR2 SYDVKM. The CDR3 DNA is TGTGCCAGCAGTTTAAGGACTAGCGGGAATTACAATGAGCAGTTCTTC. Translating gives CASSLRTSGNYNEQFF. The variable domain in full, completed from reference TRBV28 and TRBJ2-1, reads DVKVTQSSRYLVKRTGEKVFLECVQDMDHENMFWYRQDPGLGLRLIYFSYDVKMKEKGDIPEGYSVSREKKERFSLILESASTNQTSMYLCASSLRTSGNYNEQFFGPGTRLTVL.

This clonotype has at least ten counts. The gene calls are TRBV13 and TRBJ2-5, with 9 bases identical to TRBD1. CDR1 and CDR2 (germline): PRHDT, FYEKMQ (reference sequence). J lost 4 bases, V lost 1 base, and 1 base had no gene match. This CDR3 has 14 residues. CDR3 DNA sequence: TGTGCCAGCAGCTTAGACAGGGGGCTAGAGACCCAGTACTTC. Protein: CASSLDRGLETQYF.

The genes are TRBV20-1 and TRBJ2-7; D uncertain. V lost 4 bases, J lost 0 bases, and 13 bases lay in between. The CDR3 totals 14 residues. The germline gives CDR1 DFQATT, CDR2 SNEGSKA (reference sequence). The CDR3 DNA sequence: TGCAGTGCTACCGGGTCCCCGCCCTCCTACGAGCAGTACTTC. Its protein product is CSATGSPPSYEQYF.

This clonotype was detected only a few times. V is TRBV24-1 and J is TRBJ2-2, with 7 positions matching TRBD1. The CDR3 spans 14 residues. Germline CDR1 reads KGHDR; CDR2 reads SFDVKD. With 7 bases clipped from V and 6 bases from J, the junction kept 7 bases outside the gene matches. This CDR3 reads CATRAGGEAGELFF. The DNA of the CDR3 is TGTGCCACCAGGGCAGGGGGAGAGGCCGGGGAGCTGTTTTTT.

This clonotype was seen a handful of times. This CDR3 reads CASSLTSSSYNEQFF. For the CDR3, the DNA is TGTGCCAGCAGCTTGACTAGCAGCTCCTACAATGAGCAGTTCTTC. The rearrangement joins TRBV7-9 to TRBJ2-1; TRBD2 aligns across 7 bases. Looked up from germline, CDR1 is SEHNR and CDR2 is FQNEAQ (reference sequence). V lost 3 bases and J lost 0; bases outside the gene matches: 2. CDR3 length equals 15 residues.

This chain uses TRBV4-2 with TRBJ1-4, with D perhaps matching TRBD1 (5 bases). From germline, CDR1 is LGHNA and CDR2 YNFKEQ. The V gene lost 1 base and the J gene lost 0 bases, with 12 bases spanning the gap. This CDR3 comprises 17 residues. The CDR3 protein is CASSQAQGAPTNEKLFF. CDR3 nucleotides: TGTGCCAGCAGCCAAGCTCAAGGGGCCCCAACTAATGAAAAACTGTTTTTT.

This clonotype was recorded a few times. V gene TRBV6-1 combines with J gene TRBJ1-3; no definite D call. Between the trimmed V and J ends, which lost 5 bases and 0 bases, there was a span of 8 bases. CDR1 is MNHNS, CDR2 SASEGT, per germline. The CDR3 runs to 14 residues. Here the CDR3 reads CASSKQNSGNTIYF. For the CDR3, the DNA is TGTGCCAGCAGTAAACAGAACTCTGGAAACACCATATATTTT.